This T cell receptor beta chain came from a study of T cell responses to AZD1222 COVID-19 vaccine. Sequenced by immunoSEQ multiplex PCR; TCRdb stores in-frame clones only, minus some. The repertoire holds 150,000 to 200,000 clones, almost 90% seen once, with less than 0.55% in the top ten. From germline, CDR1 is PRHDT and CDR2 FYEKMQ (reference sequence). The CDR3 is 17 residues long. Trimming removed 3 bases from V and 0 bases from J, with 12 bases in between. The TCR sequence derives from an adult in good health. The sample here was peripheral blood, taken on day 0 of AZD1222 vaccination. V usage is TRBV13 and J usage is TRBJ1-6, with D tentatively TRBD1 (5 bases). The CDR3 DNA reads as TGTGCCAGCAGCTTCGGGGGGGGGAGCTCCTATAATTCACCCCTCCACTTT. Translating it yields CASSFGGGSSYNSPLHF.